This T cell receptor beta chain stems from a study of post-analysis software for immune sequencing data. Germline V CDR1 and CDR2: SGHTA, FQGNSA. V was pared by 3 bases and J by 4 bases, with 9 bases between. The CDR3 totals 13 residues. About this clonotype: What it binds is unknown.

General observations from the study: Co-batched samples clustered tightly together by F measure. Included in a set of several TRBV segments more frequent in patients than controls were TRBV5-6, TRBV5-1 and TRBV20-1. For normalized Chao1 diversity, multiple sclerosis patients scored significantly lower than controls did.

TCR beta cDNA libraries had unique molecular identifiers. Researchers reported 520,000 or so cDNA molecules coming from about 0.98 to 11 million T cells. One entry per CDR3 protein, called by TCRdb with MiXCR from the PCR reads. The top ten hold around 0.6% of the sample, which has hundreds of thousands of distinct CDR3 sequences, 30% seen once. The specimen was blood. The chain combines TRBV7-2 with TRBJ1-2, with D hard to call. This sequence originates from a girl aged 10 to 17 with multiple sclerosis. This CDR3 is CASSLRIPYGYTF. The CDR3 DNA reads TGTGCCAGCAGCTTGCGGATTCCCTATGGCTACACCTTC.